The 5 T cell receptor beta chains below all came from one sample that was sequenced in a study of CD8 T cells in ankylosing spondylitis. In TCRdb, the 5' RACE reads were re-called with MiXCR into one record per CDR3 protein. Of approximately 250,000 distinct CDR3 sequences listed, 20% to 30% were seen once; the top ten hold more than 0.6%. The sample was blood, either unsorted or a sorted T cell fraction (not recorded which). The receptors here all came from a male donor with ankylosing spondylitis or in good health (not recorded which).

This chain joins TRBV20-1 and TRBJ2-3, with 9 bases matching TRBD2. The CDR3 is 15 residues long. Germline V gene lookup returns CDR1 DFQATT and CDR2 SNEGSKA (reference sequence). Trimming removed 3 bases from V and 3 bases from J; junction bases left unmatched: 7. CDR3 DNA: TGCAGTGCTAGCATAGCGGGGGTGGCGACAGATACGCAGTATTTT. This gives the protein CSASIAGVATDTQYF.

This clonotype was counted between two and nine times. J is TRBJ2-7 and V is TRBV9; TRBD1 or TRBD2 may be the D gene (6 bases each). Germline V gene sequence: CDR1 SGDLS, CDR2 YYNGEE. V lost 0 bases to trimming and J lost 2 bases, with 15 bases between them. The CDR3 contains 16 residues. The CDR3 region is CASSVGGSGQPYEQYF. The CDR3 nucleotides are TGTGCCAGCAGCGTAGGCGGTAGCGGACAGCCCTACGAGCAGTACTTC.

As DNA, the CDR3 is TGTGCCAGCAGTTACTCGTGGGCAGGGGTTATTTCTGGGGCCAACGTCCTGACTTTC. As protein: CASSYSWAGVISGANVLTF. V usage is TRBV6-5 and J usage is TRBJ2-6; a weak D match, TRBD1 (6 bases). The CDR3 runs to 19 residues. Germline V gene sequence: CDR1 MNHEY, CDR2 SVGAGI. V was pared by 0 bases and J by 1 base, with 16 bases between.

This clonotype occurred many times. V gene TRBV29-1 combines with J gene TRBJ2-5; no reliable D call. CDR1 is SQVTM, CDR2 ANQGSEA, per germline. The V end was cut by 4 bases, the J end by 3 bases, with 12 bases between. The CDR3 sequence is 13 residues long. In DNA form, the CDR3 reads TGCAGCGTTGTAAGTCCGGAGAAAGAGACCCAGTACTTC. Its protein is CSVVSPEKETQYF.

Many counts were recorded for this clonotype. CDR3 sequence (DNA): TGCAGCGCCGGACAGGGGGCGATCTCTGGCTACACCTTC. Translating gives CSAGQGAISGYTF. This chain uses TRBV29-1 with TRBJ1-2; TRBD1 aligns across 11 bases. Trimming took 7 bases from V and 7 from J; bases not matched to a gene: 8. Germline-derived CDR1 and CDR2 are SQVTM and ANQGSEA. This CDR3 region has 13 residues.